This section outlines one T cell receptor (beta chain) sequence together with its context. Amplification yielded TCR beta CDR3 regions, with RNA transcripts as the source. The HTBI primer set served for first-round RT-PCR of the TCR CDR3. TCRdb re-called the multiplex PCR reads through MiXCR, storing one row per CDR3 protein. The sample has about 580,000 distinct CDR3 sequences, about 14% seen once. This sample is drawn from a study of T cells in Graves' hyperthyroidism and ophthalmopathy. Hyperthyroidism was newly diagnosed in patients aged 18 to 65 (duration under 2 months). Reasons for excluding patients were uncontrolled infection, other autoimmune disease, pregnancy or lactation. Fresh peripheral blood, around 9.5 ml, yielded the PBMCs. Germline V gene sequence: CDR1 LNHDA, CDR2 SQIVND (reference sequence). The CDR3 is made up of 15 amino acids. Trimming at V came to 3 bases and at J to 7 bases, leaving 10 bases not matched to a gene.

The TCR sequence derives from a woman aged 25-40 years with Graves' hyperthyroidism that later progressed to Graves' ophthalmopathy. Sequencing was performed on blood. V gene TRBV19 combines with J gene TRBJ2-3; 7 bases line up with TRBD2. The DNA for the CDR3 is TGTGCCAGTAGTATGATGGGACTATCTATAAATACGCAGTATTTT. Translated: CASSMMGLSINTQYF.